These 31 T cell receptor beta chains came from one sample sequenced in a study of T cells in Graves' hyperthyroidism and ophthalmopathy. Regions amplified from RNA transcripts were the TCR beta CDR3 regions. During a first-round RT-PCR of the TCR CDR3, the HTBI primer set was used. TCRdb re-derived calls from the multiplex PCR reads in MiXCR, one entry per CDR3 protein. The table lists about 840,000 distinct CDR3 sequences, 35% to 40% of them singletons. Sequencing input: blood. The receptors were sampled from a man between 18 and 35 years old with Graves' hyperthyroidism.

This chain uses TRBV11-2 with TRBJ1-2; the D is unclear. Between the trimmed V and J ends, which lost 1 base and 6 bases, there was a span of 9 bases. Looked up from germline, CDR1 is SGHAT and CDR2 is FQNNGV. The CDR3 extends over 13 amino acids. The CDR3 coding sequence is TGTGCCAGCAGCTTAGTAGGGTATGATGGCTACACCTTC. Translation: CASSLVGYDGYTF.

This chain's CDR3 is CASSLVGTKYEQYF. The CDR3 bases are TGTGCCAGCAGCTTAGTAGGTACAAAATACGAGCAGTACTTC. The chain has TRBV7-9 and TRBJ2-7; D gene unclear. Germline V gives CDR1 SEHNR, CDR2 FQNEAQ (reference sequence). Trimming took 1 base from V and 4 from J, leaving 11 bases between them. There are 14 residues in the CDR3.

This clonotype appeared many times. The chain recombines TRBV7-9 with TRBJ2-5; D might be TRBD1 (6 bases). This CDR3 spans 13 amino acids. CDR1 SEHNR and CDR2 FQNEAQ come from the germline V gene (reference sequence). Trimming pared 8 bases from V and 5 bases from J, leaving 15 bases between. The DNA for the CDR3 is TGTGCCAGCGGGCTACAGGGTGGCGAGACCCAGTACTTC. Translating it yields CASGLQGGETQYF.

This clonotype was recorded many times. The CDR3 loop is CSARTTGLGAFF. CDR3 coding DNA: TGCAGTGCTAGAACAACAGGGCTTGGCGCTTTCTTT. The chain uses TRBV20-1 and TRBJ1-1; possibly TRBD1 for D (6 bases). The V gene lost 2 bases and the J gene lost 11 bases, with 15 bases spanning the gap. The V gene's germline CDR1 is DFQATT and CDR2 SNEGSKA (reference sequence). This CDR3 contains 12 residues.

The chain combines TRBV2 with TRBJ2-2, with TRBD2 identical over 10 bases. J lost 4 bases, V lost 2 bases, and 4 bases had no gene match. This CDR3 is built from 16 residues. Germline V gene lookup returns CDR1 SNHLY and CDR2 FYNNEI. The CDR3 sequence is CASSETSGKITGELFF. CDR3 sequence (DNA): TGTGCCAGCAGTGAAACTAGCGGGAAGATCACCGGGGAGCTGTTTTTT.

This clonotype was observed at least ten times. The chain links TRBV15 to TRBJ1-1; D ambiguous. Germline loops: CDR1 LNHNV, CDR2 YYDKDF (reference sequence). V was trimmed by 5 bases and J by 3 bases, leaving 10 bases between them. This CDR3 comprises 13 residues. CDR3 in amino acids: CATSPGAYTEAFF. The CDR3 DNA follows: TGTGCCACCAGCCCCGGTGCGTACACTGAAGCTTTCTTT.

The V gene is TRBV5-1, the J gene TRBJ2-2; D is unresolved. The CDR3 spans 14 residues. Trimming stripped 4 bases from V and 7 bases from J, with 14 bases between. Germline V CDR1 and CDR2: SGHRS, YFSETQ. The chain's CDR3 is CASSLQVGGGELFF. CDR3 coding DNA: TGCGCCAGCAGCCTCCAGGTGGGCGGCGGGGAGCTGTTTTTT.

This clonotype was detected many times. This chain links TRBV7-9 with TRBJ1-6; possibly TRBD1 for D (6 bases). Germline loops: CDR1 SEHNR, CDR2 FQNEAQ (reference sequence). This CDR3 is built from 14 residues. Trimming left V 8 bases short and J 8 bases short, with 16 bases between. The CDR3 sequence is CASSQDSLYSPLHF. CDR3 nucleotide sequence: TGTGCCAGCTCTCAGGACAGCCTTTATTCACCCCTCCACTTT.

V gene TRBV25-1 combines with J gene TRBJ2-7; weak D call: TRBD2 (7 bases). CDR3 size: 14 residues. In germline, CDR1 is MGHDK, CDR2 SYGVNS. Trimming shortened V by 8 bases and J by 1 base, and 15 bases separated the two germline ends. CDR3 amino acids: CASSEGRGSYEQYF. CDR3 nucleotides: TGTGCCAGCTCCGAGGGGAGGGGGTCCTACGAGCAGTACTTC.

In the case of this clonotype: Possible read error: a much larger clone is one base away. Likely a read error: the CDR3 ends without its conserved phenylalanine or tryptophan. The V and J genes are TRBV19 and TRBJ1-5; 10 bases line up with TRBD1. With V trimmed by 2 bases and J by 5 bases, 3 bases remained unmatched. CDR3 length equals 15 residues. CDR1 and CDR2 from the germline V gene are LNHDA and SQIVND (reference sequence). This CDR3 is CASSITGTGDQPQHS. The CDR3 DNA reads TGTGCCAGTAGTATAACGGGGACAGGGGATCAGCCCCAGCATTCT.

The chain recombines TRBV9 with TRBJ1-1, with D tentatively TRBD1 (6 bases). Germline V gene lookup returns CDR1 SGDLS and CDR2 YYNGEE. The V end lost 4 bases, the J end lost 2 bases, and 18 bases lay between the germline ends. The CDR3 has 16 residues. This chain's CDR3 is CASSQGWGAKNTEAFF. Written as DNA, the CDR3 is TGTGCCAGCAGCCAGGGGTGGGGAGCTAAAAACACTGAAGCTTTCTTT.

This clonotype has ten or more counts. V usage is TRBV2 and J usage is TRBJ1-1; D is unclear. The ends were cut back, 4 bases at V and 12 bases at J, with 9 bases in the middle. This CDR3 has 10 amino acids. Germline V gives CDR1 SNHLY, CDR2 FYNNEI. CDR3 DNA: TGTGCCAGCAGTGGAAGCGGCCCTTTCTTT. This codes for CASSGSGPFF.

The chain is built from TRBV28 and TRBJ2-7; perhaps TRBD2 as D (5 bases). Trimming removed 5 bases from V and 8 bases from J, with 10 bases in between. CDR1 is MDHEN, CDR2 SYDVKM, per germline. The CDR3 contains 11 residues. This CDR3 reads CASSPFGKQYF. The CDR3 coding sequence is TGTGCCAGCAGTCCCTTCGGGAAGCAGTACTTC.

This clonotype was picked up a small number of times. The V call is TRBV5-6, the J call TRBJ1-1; unclear D gene. CDR3 length: 15 residues. Germline-derived CDR1 and CDR2 are SGHDT and YYEEEE. Trimming stripped 4 bases from V and 0 bases from J, with 13 bases between. The CDR3 DNA sequence: TGTGCCAGCAGCGGTAAAGGTGGGATGAACACTGAAGCTTTCTTT. It codes for CASSGKGGMNTEAFF.

This clonotype was counted between two and nine times. V and J are TRBV7-2 and TRBJ1-2; perhaps TRBD1 as D (5 bases). The V end lost 4 bases, the J end lost 5 bases, and 14 bases lay between the germline ends. The CDR3 is made up of 14 amino acids. From germline, CDR1 is SGHTA and CDR2 FQGNSA. This CDR3 reads CASSSSFGGYGYTF. The CDR3 nucleotides read TGTGCCAGCAGCTCCTCCTTTGGGGGTTATGGCTACACCTTC.

This clonotype has only a few counts. The CDR3 region is CASSIRAGLNTGELFF. CDR3 in DNA: TGTGCCAGTAGTATAAGGGCAGGCCTGAACACCGGGGAGCTGTTTTTT. The V call is TRBV19, the J call TRBJ2-2; the D is unclear. Germline-derived CDR1 and CDR2 are LNHDA and SQIVND (reference sequence). Trimming took off 2 bases at V and 1 base at J, with 11 bases between the two ends. The length of the CDR3 is 16 residues.

The chain is built from TRBV7-9 and TRBJ1-6; 10 bases line up with TRBD1. The V segment lost 7 bases and the J segment 7 bases; nucleotides outside the gene matches: 7. Per germline, CDR1 SEHNR and CDR2 FQNEAQ (reference sequence). The length of the CDR3 is 15 residues. In nucleotides, the CDR3 is TGTGCCAGCATTCACGACAGGGGGCTCAATTCACCCCTCCACTTT. Its protein is CASIHDRGLNSPLHF.

This clonotype was counted between two and nine times. This chain uses TRBV9 with TRBJ2-7; either TRBD1 or TRBD2 may supply D (5 bases each). V gave up 0 bases and J gave up 6 bases, with 16 bases separating them. The CDR3 is made up of 15 amino acids. Germline V gene lookup returns CDR1 SGDLS and CDR2 YYNGEE. The CDR3 loop reads CASSVDPGPLGEQYF. DNA of the CDR3: TGTGCCAGCAGCGTAGATCCGGGACCCCTCGGCGAGCAGTACTTC. The full variable domain, completed using reference TRBV9 and TRBJ2-7, is DSGVTQTPKHLITATGQRVTLRCSPRSGDLSVYWYQQSLDQGLQFLIQYYNGEERAKGNILERFSAQQFPDLHSELNLSSLELGDSALYFCASSVDPGPLGEQYFGPGTRLTVT.

The genes are TRBV9 and TRBJ2-2; D call uncertain. There are 14 residues in the CDR3. The germline gives CDR1 SGDLS, CDR2 YYNGEE. Deletions cut 9 bases from V and 6 bases from J, with 18 bases between. The CDR3 coding sequence is TGTGCCACCGCCCGCCCCCCCACGGCCGGGGAGCTGTTTTTT. It yields the protein CATARPPTAGELFF.

This clonotype was detected only a few times. This chain joins TRBV2 and TRBJ1-4, with 7 bases matching TRBD1. V shed 5 bases and J 3 bases; nucleotides not matched to a gene: 9. CDR1 and CDR2 (germline): SNHLY, FYNNEI. The CDR3 loop spans 16 amino acids. The CDR3 nucleotides are TGTGCCAGCAGTTTGGAAGGGGGCGCGTCTAATGAAAAACTGTTTTTT. This sequence encodes CASSLEGGASNEKLFF. The full variable domain, with the rest looked up from reference TRBV2 and TRBJ1-4, is EPEVTQTPSHQVTQMGQEVILRCVPISNHLYFYWYRQILGQKVEFLVSFYNNEISEKSEIFDDQFSVERPDGSNFTLKIRSTKLEDSAMYFCASSLEGGASNEKLFFGSGTQLSVL.

This clonotype was observed many times. This chain joins TRBV2 and TRBJ2-5; the D gene is possibly TRBD1 (7 bases). V dropped 6 bases and J dropped 5 bases, with 19 bases sitting between them. From germline, CDR1 is SNHLY and CDR2 FYNNEI. There are 15 residues in the CDR3. The CDR3 is CASRARDSSGETQYF. The DNA for the CDR3 is TGTGCCAGCAGGGCACGGGACAGCAGCGGGGAGACCCAGTACTTC. The complete variable domain, with remaining parts taken from reference TRBV2 and TRBJ2-5, reads EPEVTQTPSHQVTQMGQEVILRCVPISNHLYFYWYRQILGQKVEFLVSFYNNEISEKSEIFDDQFSVERPDGSNFTLKIRSTKLEDSAMYFCASRARDSSGETQYFGPGTRLLVL.

The chain has TRBV2 and TRBJ1-1; maybe TRBD1 (6 bases). The CDR3 consists of 15 residues. Germline assignment: CDR1 SNHLY and CDR2 FYNNEI. Trimming shortened V by 5 bases and J by 8 bases, and 21 bases separated the two germline ends. CDR3 DNA: TGTGCCAGCAGTTTTCGATCAGGACAGTTTCAGGAAGCTTTCTTT. Residues: CASSFRSGQFQEAFF.

This clonotype was observed many times. The chain couples TRBV6-5 to TRBJ1-6; possibly TRBD1 for D (6 bases). V was pared by 8 bases and J by 10 bases, with 15 bases between. The CDR3 consists of 13 residues. Per the germline V gene, CDR1 is MNHEY and CDR2 is SVGAGI. CDR3 DNA sequence: TGTGCCAGCCACAGGGCGGTGGCGTCACCCCTCCACTTT. This codes for CASHRAVASPLHF.

CDR3 bases: TGTGCCAGCAGATACGTTAACAGGGGGCACCAAGAGACCCAGTACTTC. Translation gives CASRYVNRGHQETQYF. V and J are TRBV7-2 and TRBJ2-5; 9 bases align to TRBD1. The CDR3 spans 16 residues. Trimming removed 6 bases from V and 0 bases from J; junction bases left unmatched: 8. Per the germline V gene, CDR1 is SGHTA and CDR2 is FQGNSA.

This chain connects TRBV14 to TRBJ1-1; D remains unclear. Germline CDR1 SGHDN, CDR2 FVKESK. This CDR3 has 15 residues. Trimming cost V 0 bases and J 4 bases, with 12 bases left between them. The CDR3 here is CASSQEGPGFTEAFF. CDR3 DNA sequence: TGTGCCAGCAGCCAAGAGGGTCCAGGTTTCACTGAAGCTTTCTTT.

This clonotype has more than one count but fewer than ten. The chain combines TRBV7-3 with TRBJ2-7; TRBD1 is a possible D gene (5 bases). V shed 2 bases and J shed 4 bases, with 18 bases lying between them. Germline V gene sequence: CDR1 SGHTA, CDR2 FQGTGA. The CDR3 length is 16 residues. The CDR3 reads CASSLLEGAKQYEQYF. The CDR3 nucleotides read TGTGCCAGCAGCTTACTGGAAGGGGCGAAACAATACGAGCAGTACTTC.

This clonotype was recorded many times. The chain combines TRBV2 with TRBJ1-1, with D possibly being TRBD1 (5 bases). This CDR3 contains 14 residues. Germline lookup yields CDR1 SNHLY and CDR2 FYNNEI. The V and J ends lost 4 bases and 5 bases respectively, with 14 bases between them. Here the CDR3 DNA reads TGTGCCAGCAGTGTCAGGGAAGCAGAGACTGAAGCTTTCTTT. It encodes CASSVREAETEAFF.

This clonotype was picked up many times. The chain combines TRBV7-2 with TRBJ2-5; D uncertain. This CDR3 has 17 residues. V lost 2 bases, J lost 9 bases, and 25 bases lay in between. Germline V lookup: CDR1 SGHTA, CDR2 FQGNSA. The CDR3 spells CASSLTTWNTLRSAQYF. Written as DNA, the CDR3 is TGTGCCAGCAGCTTAACGACGTGGAACACCTTAAGATCGGCCCAGTACTTC.

As concerns this clonotype: A much bigger clone sits one base away, suggesting this may be a read error. For the CDR3, the DNA is TGCAGCGGAAGTTCCACCGGGGAGCTGTTTTTT. Encoded protein: CSGSSTGELFF. The rearrangement joins TRBV29-1 to TRBJ2-2, with D hard to call. There are 11 residues in the CDR3. CDR1 is SQVTM and CDR2 is ANQGSEA in the germline V gene. The germline V and J ends were trimmed by 7 bases and 4 bases, with 7 bases remaining between them.

This clonotype was detected many times. This chain links TRBV2 with TRBJ1-4; TRBD1 agrees at 9 bases. Trimming removed 6 bases from V and 8 bases from J; junction bases left unmatched: 4. Germline assignment: CDR1 SNHLY and CDR2 FYNNEI. The CDR3 length is 13 residues. CDR3 nucleotide sequence: TGTGCCAGCAGGGGACAGGGTAGAGAAAAACTGTTTTTT. Translation gives CASRGQGREKLFF.

A few counts support this clonotype. The CDR3 region has the DNA TGCAGTGCTAGAGATCCTTTAAGGGAACAGCCCCAGCATTTT. Its protein product is CSARDPLREQPQHF. This chain uses TRBV20-1 with TRBJ1-5; D gene ambiguous. V dropped 0 bases and J dropped 7 bases, with 13 bases sitting between them. The CDR3 extends over 14 amino acids. Germline loops: CDR1 DFQATT, CDR2 SNEGSKA (reference sequence).